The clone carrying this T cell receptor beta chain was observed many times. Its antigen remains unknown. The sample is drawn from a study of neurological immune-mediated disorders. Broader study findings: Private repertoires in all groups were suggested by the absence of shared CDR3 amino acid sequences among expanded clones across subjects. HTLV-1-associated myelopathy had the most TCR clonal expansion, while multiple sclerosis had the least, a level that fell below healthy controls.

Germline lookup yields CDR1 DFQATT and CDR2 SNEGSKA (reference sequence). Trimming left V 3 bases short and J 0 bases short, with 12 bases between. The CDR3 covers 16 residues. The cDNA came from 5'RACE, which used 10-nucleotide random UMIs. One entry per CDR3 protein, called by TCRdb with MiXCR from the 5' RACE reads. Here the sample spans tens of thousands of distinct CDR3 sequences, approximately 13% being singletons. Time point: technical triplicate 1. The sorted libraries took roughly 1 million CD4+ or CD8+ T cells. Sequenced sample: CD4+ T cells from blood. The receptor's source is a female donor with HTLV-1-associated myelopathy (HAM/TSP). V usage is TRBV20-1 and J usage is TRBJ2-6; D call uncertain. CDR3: CSASPQDVSGANVLTF. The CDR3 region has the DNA TGCAGTGCTAGCCCCCAGGACGTCTCTGGGGCCAACGTCCTGACTTTC.